This T cell receptor (beta chain) derives from a study of technical replicates of blood from a handful of donors. TCRdb's copy holds only in-frame clones and misses some; the assay was immunoSEQ multiplex PCR. The sample includes approximately 13,000 clones, less than 90% seen only once; the top ten take about 10%. Sequencing was performed on PBMCs. The clonotype comes from a human donor in good health.

The CDR3 sequence is CASTGGSSYNEQFF. The CDR3 DNA follows: TGTGCCAGCACCGGCGGAAGCTCCTACAATGAGCAGTTCTTC. The chain combines TRBV5-6 with TRBJ2-1, with no clear D. This CDR3 contains 14 residues. Germline lookup yields CDR1 SGHDT and CDR2 YYEEEE. V gave up 6 bases and J gave up 0 bases, with 10 bases separating them.